The next 3 T cell receptor beta chains were all read from a single sample in a study of response to subunit inactivated influenza vaccine. TCRdb passed the RT-PCR reads through MiXCR, listing each CDR3 protein once. The table lists more than 700,000 distinct CDR3 sequences, 21% of them singletons, with 10% to 13% in the top ten. The sequencing here drew on PBMCs from blood, taken about 5 days after vaccination. These receptors were obtained from a man aged 50 or older who received an inactivated influenza vaccine.

The rearrangement joins TRBV5-6 to TRBJ2-1; maybe TRBD1 (5 bases). With 5 bases removed from V and 6 bases from J, the gap between germline ends came to 18 bases. Germline-derived CDR1 and CDR2 are SGHDT and YYEEEE. The CDR3 has 15 amino acids. CDR3 sequence (DNA): TGTGCCAGCAGTTCCGTAGACAGCGTACGCAATGAGCAGTTCTTC. This translates into CASSSVDSVRNEQFF.

This chain links TRBV6-5 with TRBJ1-6; no definite D call. Per the germline V gene, CDR1 is MNHEY and CDR2 is SVGAGI. The V gene lost 0 bases and the J gene lost 9 bases, with 12 bases spanning the gap. The CDR3 is 15 amino acids. The CDR3 reads CASSYSTSEGSPLHF. DNA of the CDR3: TGTGCCAGCAGTTACTCGACATCGGAGGGTTCACCCCTCCACTTT.

The chain recombines TRBV7-8 with TRBJ1-4, with D possibly being TRBD1 (6 bases). Trimming cost V 7 bases and J 0 bases, with 18 bases left between them. The CDR3 spans 17 residues. CDR1 and CDR2 (germline): SGHVS, FQNEAQ. CDR3: CASTKMGAAATNEKLFF. CDR3 sequence (DNA): TGTGCCAGCACCAAAATGGGGGCAGCAGCAACTAATGAAAAACTGTTTTTT.